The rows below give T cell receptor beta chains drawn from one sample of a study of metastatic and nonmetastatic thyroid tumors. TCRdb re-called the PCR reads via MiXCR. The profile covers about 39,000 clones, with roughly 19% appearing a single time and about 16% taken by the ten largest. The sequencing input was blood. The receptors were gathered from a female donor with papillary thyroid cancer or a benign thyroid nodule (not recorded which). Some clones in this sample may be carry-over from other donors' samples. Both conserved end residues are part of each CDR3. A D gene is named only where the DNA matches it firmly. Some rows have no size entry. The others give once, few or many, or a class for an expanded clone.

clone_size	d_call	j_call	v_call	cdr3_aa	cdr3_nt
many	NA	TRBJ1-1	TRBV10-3	CAISDKGWQPEAFF	TGTGCCATCAGTGATAAGGGTTGGCAACCTGAAGCTTTCTTT
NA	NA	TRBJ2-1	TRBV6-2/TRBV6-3	CASIPGTRVDEQFF	TGTGCCAGCATCCCCGGGACAAGGGTCGATGAGCAGTTCTTC
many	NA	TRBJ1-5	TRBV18	CASSPGGINQPQHF	TGTGCCAGCTCACCAGGGGGCATCAATCAGCCCCAGCATTTT
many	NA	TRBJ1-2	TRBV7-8	CASSLSATNPYGYTF	TGTGCCAGCAGCTTATCGGCGACTAATCCTTATGGCTACACCTTC
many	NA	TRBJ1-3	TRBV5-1	CASSLRAWGSGNTIYF	TGCGCCAGCAGCTTGAGGGCCTGGGGCTCTGGAAACACCATATATTTT
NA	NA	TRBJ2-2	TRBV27	CASSNSARTGELFF	TGTGCCAGCAGTAATAGCGCAAGGACCGGGGAGCTGTTTTTT
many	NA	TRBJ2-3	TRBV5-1	CASSYDGTDTQYF	TGCGCCAGCAGCTATGACGGCACAGATACGCAGTATTTT
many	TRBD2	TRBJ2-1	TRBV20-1	CSAGTRRFNEQFF	TGCAGTGCGGGGACTAGAAGGTTCAATGAGCAGTTCTTC
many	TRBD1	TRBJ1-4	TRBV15	CATSRGQGAGNEKLFF	TGTGCCACCAGCAGGGGACAGGGGGCGGGAAATGAAAAACTGTTTTTT
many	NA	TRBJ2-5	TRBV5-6	CASSLFGSKETQYF	TGTGCCAGCAGCTTGTTCGGGAGTAAAGAGACCCAGTACTTC
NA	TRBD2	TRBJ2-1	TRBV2	CASSDMAGGVNEQFF	TGTGCCAGCAGTGATATGGCGGGAGGGGTAAATGAGCAGTTCTTC
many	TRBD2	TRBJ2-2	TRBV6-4	CASSAVAGETGELFF	TGTGCCAGCAGTGCAGTAGCGGGAGAGACCGGGGAGCTGTTTTTT
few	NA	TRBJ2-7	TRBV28	CASSDPRGPQTYYEQYF	TGTGCCAGCAGTGACCCTCGAGGGCCCCAAACCTACTACGAGCAGTACTTC
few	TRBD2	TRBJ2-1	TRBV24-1	CATSDSRGENEQFF	TGTGCCACCAGTGATAGCCGGGGGGAGAATGAGCAGTTCTTC
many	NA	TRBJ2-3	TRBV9	CASSPERIRNVDTQYF	TGTGCCAGCAGCCCCGAGCGCATTCGTAACGTGGATACGCAGTATTTT
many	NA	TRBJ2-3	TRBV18	CASSPLARRGYTQYF	TGTGCCAGCTCGCCTCTAGCGAGACGAGGGTATACGCAGTATTTT
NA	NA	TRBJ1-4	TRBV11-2	CASSSDQGPIEKLFF	TGTGCCAGCAGCTCGGACCAGGGACCGATCGAAAAACTGTTTTTT
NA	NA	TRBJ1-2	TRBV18	CASSQDGGGNGYTF	TGTGCCAGCTCACAGGACGGAGGAGGGAATGGCTACACCTTC
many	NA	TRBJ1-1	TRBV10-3	CAIRDTTNTEAFF	TGTGCCATCAGGGACACGACGAACACTGAAGCTTTCTTT
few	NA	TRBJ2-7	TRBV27	CASSLSTGGLYEQYF	TGTGCCAGCAGTTTATCCACCGGAGGGCTCTACGAGCAGTACTTC
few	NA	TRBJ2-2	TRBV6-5	CASSYFAGNTGELFF	TGTGCCAGCAGTTACTTTGCGGGAAACACCGGGGAGCTGTTTTTT
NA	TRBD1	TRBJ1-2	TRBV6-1	CASSNLGQGNYGYTF	TGTGCCAGCAGTAACCTCGGACAGGGTAACTATGGCTACACCTTC
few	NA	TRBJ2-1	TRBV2	CASSGPGERFF	TGTGCCAGCAGTGGGCCGGGTGAGCGGTTCTTC
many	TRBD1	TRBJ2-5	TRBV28	CASNPSTGVGETQYF	TGTGCCAGCAACCCGTCCACAGGGGTGGGAGAGACCCAGTACTTC
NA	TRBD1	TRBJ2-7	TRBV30	CAWSVRYRGNEQYF	TGTGCCTGGAGTGTACGGTACAGGGGGAACGAGCAGTACTTC
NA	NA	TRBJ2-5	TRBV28	CASSGEDYSRRETQYF	TGTGCCAGCAGCGGTGAGGATTACTCAAGGAGAGAGACCCAGTACTTC
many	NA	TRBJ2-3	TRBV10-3	CAVRESDTQYF	TGTGCTGTCAGGGAGTCAGATACGCAGTATTTT
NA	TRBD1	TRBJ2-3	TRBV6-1	CASQLRQGAGYTQYF	TGTGCCAGCCAACTGCGACAGGGGGCAGGGTATACGCAGTATTTT
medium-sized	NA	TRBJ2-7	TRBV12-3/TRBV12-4	CASSLGISAYEQYF	TGTGCCAGCAGTTTGGGGATTTCGGCCTACGAGCAGTACTTC
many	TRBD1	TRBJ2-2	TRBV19	CASSILGQARSTGELFF	TGTGCCAGTAGCATCCTTGGACAGGCCCGGAGCACCGGGGAGCTGTTTTTT
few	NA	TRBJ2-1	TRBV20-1	CSWTDQLGEQFF	TGCAGTTGGACCGACCAGCTAGGTGAGCAGTTCTTC
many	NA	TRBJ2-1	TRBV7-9	CASRSTASEQFF	TGTGCCAGCAGGTCTACGGCCAGCGAGCAGTTCTTC
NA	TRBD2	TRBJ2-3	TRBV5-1	CASSLVLAGSTDTQYF	TGCGCCAGCAGCTTGGTACTAGCGGGAAGCACAGATACGCAGTATTTT
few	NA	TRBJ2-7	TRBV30	CAWSGGREQYF	TGTGCCTGGAGTGGGGGGAGAGAGCAGTACTTC
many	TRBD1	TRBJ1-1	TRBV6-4	CASSAGGENTEAFF	TGTGCCAGCAGTGCAGGGGGGGAGAACACTGAAGCTTTCTTT
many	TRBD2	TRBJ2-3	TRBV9	CASSVGSLAGLSTDTQYF	TGTGCCAGCAGCGTAGGAAGTCTAGCGGGACTAAGCACAGATACGCAGTATTTT
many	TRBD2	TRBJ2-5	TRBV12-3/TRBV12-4	CASSDQREGGETQYF	TGTGCCAGCAGTGACCAGCGGGAGGGAGGGGAGACCCAGTACTTC
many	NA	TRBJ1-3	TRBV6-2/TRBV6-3	CASSFNSGNTIYF	TGTGCCAGCAGTTTCAACTCTGGAAACACCATATATTTT
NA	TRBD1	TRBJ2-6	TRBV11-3	CASSQGDSGANVLTF	TGTGCCAGCAGCCAGGGGGACTCTGGGGCCAACGTCCTGACTTTC
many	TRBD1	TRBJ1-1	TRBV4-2	CASSRGQGVEAFF	TGTGCCAGCAGCCGGGGACAGGGCGTCGAAGCTTTCTTT
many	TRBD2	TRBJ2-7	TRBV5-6	CASSQATAGEGYEQYF	TGTGCCAGCAGCCAAGCGACGGCCGGGGAGGGGTACGAGCAGTACTTC
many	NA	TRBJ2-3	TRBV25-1	CASSDSSAHGTDTQYF	TGTGCCAGCAGTGACTCTAGCGCCCACGGGACAGATACGCAGTATTTT
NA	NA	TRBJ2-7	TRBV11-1	CASSLIRFGGGSEQYF	TGTGCCAGCAGCTTAATCCGTTTCGGGGGTGGGTCCGAGCAGTACTTC
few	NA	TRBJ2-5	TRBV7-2	CASSLDSTLGETQYF	TGTGCCAGCAGCTTAGACTCGACGCTGGGGGAGACCCAGTACTTC
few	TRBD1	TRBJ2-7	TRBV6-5	CASSYSFFGTGASYEQYF	TGTGCCAGCAGTTACTCGTTTTTCGGGACAGGGGCCTCCTACGAGCAGTACTTC
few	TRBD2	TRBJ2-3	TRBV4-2	CASSQDVAGAEDTQYF	TGTGCCAGCAGCCAAGATGTAGCGGGAGCGGAAGATACGCAGTATTTT
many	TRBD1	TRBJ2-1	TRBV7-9	CASRPGQGRNEQFF	TGTGCCAGCAGACCTGGACAGGGACGAAATGAGCAGTTCTTC
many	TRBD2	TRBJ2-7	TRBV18	CASSPLAGAYEQYF	TGTGCCAGCTCACCTCTAGCGGGAGCCTACGAGCAGTACTTC
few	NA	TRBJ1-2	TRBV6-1	CASSEKQGRVSNYGYTF	TGTGCCAGCAGTGAAAAGCAGGGACGGGTCTCTAACTATGGCTACACCTTC
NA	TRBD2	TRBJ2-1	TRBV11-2	CAGIPPSSGSDEQFF	TGTGCCGGCATCCCTCCGTCTAGCGGGAGTGATGAGCAGTTCTTC
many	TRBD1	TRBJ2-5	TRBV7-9	CASSEGQGSVKTQYF	TGTGCCAGCAGCGAGGGACAGGGGAGCGTGAAGACCCAGTACTTC
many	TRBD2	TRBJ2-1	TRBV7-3	CASSDPTSGNPNEQFF	TGTGCCAGCAGCGACCCCACTAGCGGAAATCCCAATGAGCAGTTCTTC
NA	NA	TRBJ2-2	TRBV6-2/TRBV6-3	CASTPVTNSFTGELFF	TGTGCCAGCACCCCCGTGACAAATAGTTTCACCGGGGAGCTGTTTTTT
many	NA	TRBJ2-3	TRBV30	CAWSLTAENTDTQYF	TGTGCCTGGTCCTTGACAGCCGAGAACACAGATACGCAGTATTTT
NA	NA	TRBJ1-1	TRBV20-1	CSARQCGWNTEAFF	TGCAGTGCTAGACAGTGTGGGTGGAACACTGAAGCTTTCTTT
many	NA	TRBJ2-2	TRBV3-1	CASSQGDNGELFF	TGTGCCAGCAGCCAAGGGGACAACGGGGAGCTGTTTTTT
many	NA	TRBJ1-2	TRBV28	CASSLTGRKDGYTF	TGTGCCAGCAGTTTAACCGGGAGGAAGGATGGCTACACCTTC
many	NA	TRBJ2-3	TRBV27	CASSFGGTDTQYF	TGTGCCAGCAGTTTTGGGGGCACAGATACGCAGTATTTT
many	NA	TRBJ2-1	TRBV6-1	CASSPRVGQNNEQFF	TGTGCCAGCAGTCCTCGTGTTGGACAGAACAATGAGCAGTTCTTC
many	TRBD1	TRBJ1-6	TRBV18	CASSPETGGGSPLHF	TGTGCCAGCTCACCCGAGACAGGGGGAGGTTCACCCCTCCACTTT